The next 32 T cell receptor beta chains were all read from a single sample in a study of cytomegalovirus exposure and HLA in healthy donors. It was with 60 Vbeta and 13 Jbeta primers that the PCR ran. The assay was immunoSEQ multiplex PCR, and TCRdb's table has in-frame clones only and misses some. The sample table includes under 130,000 clones. The specimen was PBMCs. Receptor source: a man aged 45 to 65 in good health and CMV-seronegative.

This sequence joins TRBV9 and TRBJ2-7, with TRBD2 identical over 8 bases. V lost 4 bases, J lost 3 bases, and 6 bases stayed unmatched. The CDR3 contains 14 residues. Germline CDR1 and CDR2: SGDLS and YYNGEE. CDR3 DNA sequence: TGTGCCAGCAGCCCCCCAGCGGGAGACTACGAGCAGTACTTC. This sequence encodes CASSPPAGDYEQYF.

The V gene is TRBV7-9, the J gene TRBJ2-1, with D tentatively TRBD2 (5 bases). Germline values: CDR1 SEHNR, CDR2 FQNEAQ (reference sequence). The CDR3 is made up of 12 amino acids. Between the trimmed V and J ends, which lost 7 bases and 13 bases, there was a span of 17 bases. CDR3: CASTRDQMKQFF. CDR3 coding DNA: TGTGCCAGCACCCGGGATCAGATGAAACAGTTCTTC.

This sequence joins TRBV13 and TRBJ2-1; 12 bases fit TRBD1. The V gene's germline CDR1 is PRHDT and CDR2 FYEKMQ (reference sequence). After removal of 4 bases from V and 7 bases from J, the junction contained 8 bases not matched to a gene. The length of the CDR3 is 16 residues. In nucleotides, the CDR3 is TGTGCCAGCAGCTCACCGGGACAGGGGGCGGGGAATGAGCAGTTCTTC. This sequence encodes CASSSPGQGAGNEQFF.

The V call is TRBV2, the J call TRBJ2-7, with TRBD2 matching over 7 bases. The CDR3 has 15 amino acids. Losses at the gene ends were 2 bases for V and 3 bases for J; bases not matched to a gene: 7. Germline V lookup: CDR1 SNHLY, CDR2 FYNNEI. The CDR3 sequence is CASSEFAGELYEQYF. The CDR3 bases are TGTGCCAGCAGTGAATTTGCGGGGGAGCTCTACGAGCAGTACTTC.

The J gene is TRBJ1-1, the V gene TRBV4-1; D remains unclear. Looked up from germline, CDR1 is MGHRA and CDR2 is YSYEKL. Trimming took off 4 bases at V and 7 bases at J, with 10 bases between the two ends. The CDR3 covers 12 residues. The CDR3 sequence is CASSPHQFEAFF. The CDR3 DNA follows: TGCGCCAGCAGCCCACACCAGTTTGAAGCTTTCTTT.

The genes are TRBV10-1 and TRBJ1-3; tentatively, D is TRBD1 (5 bases). Germline CDR1 WNHNN, CDR2 SYGVQD (reference sequence). Trimming left V 4 bases short and J 4 bases short, with 11 bases between. The CDR3 runs to 14 residues. CDR3 residues: CASSVQGLGNTIYF. CDR3 in DNA: TGCGCCAGCAGTGTGCAGGGACTGGGAAACACCATATATTTT.

The chain joins TRBV4-2 to TRBJ2-7, with D maybe TRBD1 (7 bases). The CDR3 runs to 15 residues. V dropped 1 base and J dropped 6 bases, with 16 bases sitting between them. Germline V gene lookup returns CDR1 LGHNA and CDR2 YNFKEQ. CDR3 in amino acids: CASSQVGQGGGEQYF. For the CDR3, the DNA is TGTGCCAGCAGCCAAGTAGGCCAGGGGGGAGGCGAGCAGTACTTC.

V usage is TRBV5-4 and J usage is TRBJ2-5; 7 bases agree with TRBD1. The germline V gene has CDR1 SGHNT and CDR2 YYREEE (reference sequence). The CDR3 is 14 amino acids. The V gene end was trimmed by 3 bases and the J gene end by 5 bases; junction bases not matched to a gene: 7. As DNA, the CDR3 is TGTGCCAGCAGCTCATCAGGGGGTGTGGAGACCCAGTACTTC. Translated, it gives CASSSSGGVETQYF.

CDR3 in amino acids: CASTMTGAGNTIYF. The CDR3 region has the DNA TGTGCCAGTACGATGACAGGGGCTGGAAACACCATATATTTT. This sequence joins TRBV19 and TRBJ1-3; the match to TRBD1 covers 8 bases. The length of the CDR3 is 14 residues. After removal of 7 bases from V and 2 bases from J, the junction contained 4 bases not matched to a gene. In germline, CDR1 is LNHDA, CDR2 SQIVND (reference sequence).

This chain links TRBV6-1 with TRBJ2-1, with D possibly being TRBD2 (6 bases). Trimming pared 6 bases from V and 0 bases from J, leaving 12 bases between. Germline lookup yields CDR1 MNHNS and CDR2 SASEGT. This CDR3 is 15 amino acids long. The CDR3 reads CASRERGSSYNEQFF. The CDR3 coding sequence is TGTGCCAGCAGGGAACGGGGGAGCTCCTACAATGAGCAGTTCTTC.

The CDR3 region has the DNA TGTGCCAGCAGACCCGGACAGGTCTCTGGAAACACCATATATTTT. Protein sequence: CASRPGQVSGNTIYF. The genes are TRBV6-5 and TRBJ1-3, with 7 bases lining up with TRBD1. The germline V gene has CDR1 MNHEY and CDR2 SVGAGI. After removal of 6 bases from V and 0 bases from J, the junction contained 5 bases not matched to a gene. The CDR3 has 15 residues.

This rearrangement joins TRBV29-1 to TRBJ2-5; 14 nucleotides line up with TRBD2. CDR1 is SQVTM, CDR2 ANQGSEA, per germline. After removal of 6 bases from V and 3 bases from J, the junction contained 9 bases not matched to a gene. CDR3 length: 16 residues. CDR3 residues: CSVWTSGRPRKETQYF. CDR3 coding DNA: TGCAGCGTGTGGACTAGCGGGAGGCCCAGGAAAGAGACCCAGTACTTC. The variable domain in full, completed from reference TRBV29-1 and TRBJ2-5, reads SAVISQKPSRDICQRGTSLTIQCQVDSQVTMMFWYRQQPGQSLTLIATANQGSEATYESGFVIDKFPISRPNLTFSTLTVSNMSPEDSSIYLCSVWTSGRPRKETQYFGPGTRLLVL.

The chain employs TRBV4-3 and TRBJ1-4; the match to TRBD1 covers 9 bases. The CDR3 spans 16 residues. From germline, CDR1 is LGHNA and CDR2 YSLEER. V was pared by 4 bases and J by 6 bases, with 9 bases of the junction left unmatched. CDR3: CASSLTRTGVYEKLFF. For the CDR3, the DNA is TGCGCCAGCAGCCTAACCAGGACAGGGGTTTATGAAAAACTGTTTTTT.

The V and J genes are TRBV27 and TRBJ1-5; possible D gene TRBD1, 6 bases. CDR1 and CDR2 (germline): MNHEY, SMNVEV (reference sequence). Between the trimmed V and J ends, which lost 1 base and 7 bases, there was a span of 8 bases. This CDR3 is built from 13 residues. CDR3 amino acids: CASSLYRDQPQHF. CDR3 nucleotides: TGTGCCAGCAGTTTATACAGGGACCAGCCCCAGCATTTT.

As regards this clone: One end of the junction is discordant with germline, which a read error may explain. The J gene is TRBJ1-5, the V gene TRBV6-1, with D possibly TRBD1 on 6 matching bases. The CDR3 consists of 16 residues. Germline V gene sequence: CDR1 MNHNS, CDR2 SASEGT. As DNA, the CDR3 is TGTGCCAGCAGCGAAGGGGGAGGGACCAGCAATCAGCCCCAGCATTTT. It specifies CASSEGGGTSNQPQHF.

The chain joins TRBV7-2 to TRBJ1-4, with D tentatively TRBD1 (5 bases). V was trimmed by 6 bases and J by 7 bases, leaving 21 bases between them. CDR1 is SGHTA and CDR2 is FQGNSA in the germline V gene. The CDR3 consists of 16 residues. The CDR3 bases are TGTGCCAGCAGTCCTTTGGCGGGGCAGGGAGGTGAAAAACTGTTTTTT. It encodes CASSPLAGQGGEKLFF.

The V gene is TRBV7-2, the J gene TRBJ2-5, with D maybe TRBD1 (6 bases). With the DNA end fitting TRBJ2-7 better, the J assignment may be wrong. The CDR3 is 14 residues long. Per the germline V gene, CDR1 is SGHTA and CDR2 is FQGNSA. CDR3 amino acids: CASSFFRDTYEQYF. The DNA for the CDR3 is TGTGCCAGCAGCTTCTTTCGGGACACTTACGAGCAGTACTTC.

The chain employs TRBV7-2 and TRBJ2-7; tentative D call: TRBD1 (6 bases). Germline loops: CDR1 SGHTA, CDR2 FQGNSA. Trimming cost V 2 bases and J 7 bases, with 18 bases left between them. This CDR3 has 15 amino acids. In DNA form, the CDR3 reads TGTGCCAGCAGCTTAATCGAGACAGGCTTCGGGGAGCAGTACTTC. This gives the protein CASSLIETGFGEQYF.

The rearrangement links TRBV4-2 to TRBJ2-7, with 9 bases that match TRBD1. The germline CDR1 and CDR2 sequences are LGHNA and YNFKEQ. CDR3 length: 13 residues. J gave up 2 bases and V 8 bases, and 4 bases lay outside the gene matches. The CDR3 region has the DNA TGTGCCAGCGGAACAGGGGGCCCCTACGAGCAGTACTTC. Translated: CASGTGGPYEQYF.

V and J are TRBV11-3 and TRBJ2-1, with 11 positions matching TRBD2. The CDR3 totals 15 residues. Trimming at V came to 5 bases and at J to 10 bases, leaving 10 bases not matched to a gene. In germline, CDR1 is SGHNT, CDR2 YENEEA. CDR3 sequence: CASSVSGLAVKEQFF. CDR3 DNA: TGTGCCAGCAGCGTTTCGGGACTAGCGGTCAAAGAGCAGTTCTTC.

V usage is TRBV19 and J usage is TRBJ1-5; tentatively, D is TRBD1 (6 bases). The CDR3 extends over 14 amino acids. Germline CDR1 and CDR2: LNHDA and SQIVND (reference sequence). V lost 4 bases and J 4 bases, leaving 11 bases between the germline ends. The CDR3 DNA reads as TGTGCCAGTAGTAACCGACAGGAAAATCAGCCCCAGCATTTT. Its protein is CASSNRQENQPQHF.

The gene calls are TRBV7-9 and TRBJ2-1; 7 positions agree with TRBD2. The V and J ends lost 2 bases and 6 bases, in that order; junction bases with no gene match: 10. CDR1 and CDR2 (germline): SEHNR, FQNEAQ (reference sequence). This CDR3 contains 16 residues. The CDR3 spells CASSLQWTRPPNEQFF. The CDR3 DNA sequence: TGTGCCAGCAGCTTACAATGGACTAGGCCCCCCAATGAGCAGTTCTTC.

The genes are TRBV4-3 and TRBJ2-7; 12 positions agree with TRBD2. The CDR3 has 17 residues. V lost 0 bases and J lost 5; bases outside the gene matches: 8. Germline CDR1 is LGHNA and CDR2 is YSLEER. CDR3 in DNA: TGCGCCAGCAGCCAAGATCTACTAGCGGGAGGAATAGACGAGCAGTACTTC. It yields the protein CASSQDLLAGGIDEQYF.

The chain links TRBV11-2 to TRBJ1-5; D possibly corresponds to TRBD1 (5 bases). Looked up from germline, CDR1 is SGHAT and CDR2 is FQNNGV. Trimming removed 4 bases from V and 6 bases from J, with 7 bases in between. The CDR3 extends over 12 amino acids. For the CDR3, the DNA is TGTGCCAGCAGCTCCCAGGGTCAGCCCCAGCATTTT. Translated, it gives CASSSQGQPQHF.

The chain carries TRBV13 and TRBJ2-5; TRBD2 matches at 13 bases. The CDR3 covers 16 residues. V shed 5 bases, J shed 1 base, and the junction held 4 bases outside the gene matches. Germline loops: CDR1 PRHDT, CDR2 FYEKMQ (reference sequence). CDR3 in amino acids: CASSSGLAGVQETQYF. The DNA of the CDR3 is TGTGCCAGCAGCAGCGGACTAGCGGGGGTCCAAGAGACCCAGTACTTC.

J is TRBJ2-7 and V is TRBV10-3; 8 positions match TRBD1. The germline gives CDR1 ENHRY, CDR2 SYGVKD. This CDR3 has 15 amino acids. Trimming removed 2 bases from V and 2 bases from J; junction bases left unmatched: 5. CDR3 nucleotides: TGTGCCATCAGTGAGATCGGACAGGGTACCTACGAGCAGTACTTC. Amino acids: CAISEIGQGTYEQYF.

V gene TRBV27 combines with J gene TRBJ2-5, with 8 bases lining up with TRBD2. Germline values: CDR1 MNHEY, CDR2 SMNVEV (reference sequence). V shed 0 bases, J shed 5 bases, and the junction held 8 bases outside the gene matches. The CDR3 extends over 16 amino acids. CDR3 region: CASSLSIGGARETQYF. CDR3 sequence (DNA): TGTGCCAGCAGTTTATCGATCGGGGGGGCGCGTGAGACCCAGTACTTC.

J is TRBJ2-1 and V is TRBV2; no definite D call. Trimming left V 2 bases short and J 4 bases short, with 9 bases between. Per germline, CDR1 SNHLY and CDR2 FYNNEI. The CDR3 has 14 amino acids. In DNA form, the CDR3 reads TGTGCCAGCAGTGAAAAGTACTCGTACAATGAGCAGTTCTTC. Its protein product is CASSEKYSYNEQFF.

The J gene is TRBJ1-2, the V gene TRBV15; D is perhaps TRBD1 (6 bases). The CDR3 has 14 residues. Trimming shortened V by 1 base and J by 5 bases, and 11 bases separated the two germline ends. Germline CDR1 LNHNV, CDR2 YYDKDF (reference sequence). The CDR3 reads CATSRGTGMYGYTF. CDR3 DNA: TGTGCCACCAGCAGAGGAACAGGGATGTATGGCTACACCTTC. The whole variable domain, remainder taken from reference TRBV15 and TRBJ1-2, is DAMVIQNPRYQVTQFGKPVTLSCSQTLNHNVMYWYQQKSSQAPKLLFHYYDKDFNNEADTPDNFQSRRPNTSFCFLDIRSPGLGDTAMYLCATSRGTGMYGYTFGSGTRLTVV.

This rearrangement joins TRBV7-2 to TRBJ1-5; D perhaps matches TRBD1 (5 bases). There are 14 residues in the CDR3. V was shortened by 2 bases and J by 5 bases, with 10 bases between the two germline ends. Germline V gene data show CDR1 as SGHTA and CDR2 as FQGNSA. This CDR3 reads CASSLRGRDQPQHF. Written as DNA, the CDR3 is TGTGCCAGCAGCTTAAGGGGCAGGGATCAGCCCCAGCATTTT.

The CDR3 is CASSPTPLFSQYF. In DNA, the CDR3 is TGTGCCAGCTCGCCGACACCCCTTTTTTCCCAGTACTTC. The chain joins TRBV18 to TRBJ2-5; D is unresolved. The CDR3 is 13 residues long. With 6 bases removed from V and 9 bases from J, the gap between germline ends came to 17 bases. Germline CDR1 KGHSH, CDR2 LQKENI. Full variable domain (outside the CDR3, taken from reference TRBV18 and TRBJ2-5): NAGVMQNPRHLVRRRGQEARLRCSPMKGHSHVYWYRQLPEEGLKFMVYLQKENIIDESGMPKERFSAEFPKEGPSILRIQQVVRGDSAAYFCASSPTPLFSQYFGPGTRLLVL.

This chain connects TRBV5-1 to TRBJ2-1; D not certain. This CDR3 contains 15 residues. The germline V gene encodes CDR1 SGHRS and CDR2 YFSETQ. Trimming cost V 0 bases and J 6 bases, with 13 bases left between them. Here the CDR3 DNA reads TGCGCCAGCAGCTTGGTGGTCGCGCCCGGCAATGAGCAGTTCTTC. Translation gives CASSLVVAPGNEQFF.